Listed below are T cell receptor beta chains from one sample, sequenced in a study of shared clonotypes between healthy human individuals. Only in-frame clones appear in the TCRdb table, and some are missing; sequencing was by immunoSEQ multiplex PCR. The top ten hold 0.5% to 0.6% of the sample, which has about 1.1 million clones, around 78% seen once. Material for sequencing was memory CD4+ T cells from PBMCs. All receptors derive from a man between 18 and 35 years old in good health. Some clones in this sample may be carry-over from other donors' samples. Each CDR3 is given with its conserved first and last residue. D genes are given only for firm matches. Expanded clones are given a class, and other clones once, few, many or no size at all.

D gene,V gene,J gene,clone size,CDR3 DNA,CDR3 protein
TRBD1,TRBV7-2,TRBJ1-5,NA,TGTGCCAGCAGCTCACGACAGGGAGCTCATCAGCCCCAGCATTTT,CASSSRQGAHQPQHF
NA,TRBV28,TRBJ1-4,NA,TGTGCCAGCCGCCCGGGTGGGACTAATGAAAAACTGTTTTTT,CASRPGGTNEKLFF
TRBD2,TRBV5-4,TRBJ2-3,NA,TGTGCCAGCAGCATGGTAAAGCGGGGCAACACAGATACGCAGTATTTT,CASSMVKRGNTDTQYF
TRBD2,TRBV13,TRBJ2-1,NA,TGTGCCAGCAGCCCCCGGGAGCGGGGGGTCTACAATGAGCAGTTCTTC,CASSPRERGVYNEQFF
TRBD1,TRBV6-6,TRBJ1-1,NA,TGTGCCAGCAGGGGGACAGGGGAGGTATCTGAAGCTTTCTTT,CASRGTGEVSEAFF
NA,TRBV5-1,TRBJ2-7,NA,TGCGCCAGCAGCTCCAATGCCTACGAGCAGTACTTC,CASSSNAYEQYF
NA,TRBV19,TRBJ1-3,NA,TGTGCCAGTAGTATGGGGGCTTCGGGAAACACCATATATTTT,CASSMGASGNTIYF
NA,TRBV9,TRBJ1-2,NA,TGTGCCAGCAGCGTAGGACCCTGGGTCGATACGGGTGGCTACACCTTC,CASSVGPWVDTGGYTF
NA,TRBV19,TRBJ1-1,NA,TGTGCCAGTAGCAAGCTAATGAACACTGAAGCTTTCTTT,CASSKLMNTEAFF
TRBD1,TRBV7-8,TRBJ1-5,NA,TGTGCCAGCAGCTTAGTAGGGGGCGGAGGGCTTAATCAGCCCCAGCATTTT,CASSLVGGGGLNQPQHF
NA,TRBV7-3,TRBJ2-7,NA,TGTGCCAGCAGCTTAGCGTTAGCGGTCATCAACGAGCAGTACTTC,CASSLALAVINEQYF
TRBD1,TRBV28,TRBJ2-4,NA,TGTGCCAGCAGTCCTGGGGACAGGGAGGGTAACATTCAGTACTTC,CASSPGDREGNIQYF
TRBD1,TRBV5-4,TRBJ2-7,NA,TGTGCCAGCAGCTTGGGGACAGGGGACCGAGAGCAGTACTTC,CASSLGTGDREQYF
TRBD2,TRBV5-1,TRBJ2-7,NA,TGCGCCAGCAGCTTAGGACTAGCGGGGGACTCCTACGAGCAGTACTTC,CASSLGLAGDSYEQYF
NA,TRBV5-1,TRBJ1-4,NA,TGCGCCAGCAGGAGGGCCACTCCAGGTGAAAAACTGTTTTTT,CASRRATPGEKLFF
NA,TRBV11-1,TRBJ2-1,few,TGTGCCAGCAGGGCGAGTAACAATGAGCAGTTCTTC,CASRASNNEQFF
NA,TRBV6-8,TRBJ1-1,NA,TGTGCCAGCAGCCTAGGGACGAGGAACACTGAAGCTTTCTTT,CASSLGTRNTEAFF
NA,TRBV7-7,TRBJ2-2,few,TGTGCCAGCAGCTTCCATACCGGGGAGCTGTTTTTT,CASSFHTGELFF
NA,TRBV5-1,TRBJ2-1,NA,TGCGCCAGCAGCTTGGCAACTGCGGGAAACAATGAGCAGTTCTTC,CASSLATAGNNEQFF
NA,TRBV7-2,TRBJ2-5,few,TGTGCCAGCAGCTTAGGAGGGACCCAGTACTTC,CASSLGGTQYF
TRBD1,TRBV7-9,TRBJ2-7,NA,TGTGCCAGCAGAGTGACAGGGGAGAGCTCCTACGAGCAGTACTTC,CASRVTGESSYEQYF
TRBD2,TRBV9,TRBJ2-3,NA,TGTGCCAGCAGCACCCATCCGGGAGGAGGACCAGATACGCAGTATTTT,CASSTHPGGGPDTQYF
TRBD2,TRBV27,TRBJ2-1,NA,TGTGCCAGCAGTTTGCCCGTGGGACTAGTGCATCCCCGCAACTACAATGAGCAGTTCTTC,CASSLPVGLVHPRNYNEQFF
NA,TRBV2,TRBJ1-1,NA,TGTGCCAGCAGTCCGCAGCTACTCACTGAAGCTTTCTTT,CASSPQLLTEAFF
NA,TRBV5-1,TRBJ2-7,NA,TGCGCCAGCAGCTTACGTCAAGCGTCCTACGAGCAGTACTTC,CASSLRQASYEQYF
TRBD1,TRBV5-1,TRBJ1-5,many,TGCGCCAGCAGCCCAGGGACAGGGAGTCAGCCCCAGCATTTT,CASSPGTGSQPQHF
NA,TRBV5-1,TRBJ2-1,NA,TGCGCCAGCAGCCAGGTCCCTGGTAGGGACAATGAGCAGTTCTTC,CASSQVPGRDNEQFF
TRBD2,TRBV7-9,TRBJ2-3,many,TGTGCCAGCAGCCCCTGGACTAGCGGGAGGGCCACAGATACGCAGTATTTT,CASSPWTSGRATDTQYF
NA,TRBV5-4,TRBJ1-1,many,TGTGCCAGCAGCTGGAGAAACACTGAAGCTTTCTTT,CASSWRNTEAFF
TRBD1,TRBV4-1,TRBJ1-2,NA,TGCGCCAGCAGCCAACCACAGGGGGATTGGAACTATGGCTACACCTTC,CASSQPQGDWNYGYTF
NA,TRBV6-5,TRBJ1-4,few,TGTGCCAGCAGTCCCCAGACAACTAATGAAAAACTGTTTTTT,CASSPQTTNEKLFF
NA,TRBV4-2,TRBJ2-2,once,TGTGCCAGCAGCCAAGAACTAGCCACCGGGGAGCTGTTTTTT,CASSQELATGELFF
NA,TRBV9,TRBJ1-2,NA,TGTGCCAGCAGCGTAGTGGGGAGTTCACTAGGCTATGGCTACACCTTC,CASSVVGSSLGYGYTF
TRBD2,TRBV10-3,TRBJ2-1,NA,TGTGCCATCAGTCGTACTAGCGGGAGGGACAATGAGCAGTTCTTC,CAISRTSGRDNEQFF
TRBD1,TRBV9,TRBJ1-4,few,TGTGCCAGCAGCCCCCGGACAGGGGGAGGTGAAAAACTGTTTTTT,CASSPRTGGGEKLFF
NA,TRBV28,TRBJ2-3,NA,TGTGCCAGCACCCTAGGACGAAACACAGATACGCAGTATTTT,CASTLGRNTDTQYF
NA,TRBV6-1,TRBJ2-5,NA,TGTGCCAGCAGCGCGGCTATGCAAGAGACCCAGTACTTC,CASSAAMQETQYF
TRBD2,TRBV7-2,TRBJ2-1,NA,TGTGCCAGCAGCCCCCCTCGGAATAGCGGGGGGAGCTCCTACAATGAGCAGTTCTTC,CASSPPRNSGGSSYNEQFF
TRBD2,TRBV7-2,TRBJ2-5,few,TGTGCCAGCAGCTTGGCTAGCGGGGTCGAGACCCAGTACTTC,CASSLASGVETQYF
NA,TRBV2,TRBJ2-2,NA,TGTGCCAGCAGATCCCAAAACACCGGGGAGCTGTTTTTT,CASRSQNTGELFF
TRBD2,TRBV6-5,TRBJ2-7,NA,TGTGCCAGCAGTTACGTCGGGGGGAGTACCTACGAGCAGTACTTC,CASSYVGGSTYEQYF
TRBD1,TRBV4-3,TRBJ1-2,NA,TGCGCCAGCAGCCAAGATCACGGGACAGGGTATGGCTACACCTTC,CASSQDHGTGYGYTF
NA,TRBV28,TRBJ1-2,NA,TGTGCCAGCAGTTTAGGGCGCGGCCAAGGCGGCTACACCTTC,CASSLGRGQGGYTF
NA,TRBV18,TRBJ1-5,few,TGTGCCAGCTCACCTAGACAGGTGCAGGCGGTAGAGCCCCAGCATTTT,CASSPRQVQAVEPQHF
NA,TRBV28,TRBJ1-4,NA,TGTGCCAGCAGTTTATCCGGAGAAAAACTGTTTTTT,CASSLSGEKLFF
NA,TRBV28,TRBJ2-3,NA,TGTGCCAGCAGTTCCCCCCGAGTCAGTTCAGATACGCAGTATTTT,CASSSPRVSSDTQYF
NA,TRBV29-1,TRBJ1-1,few,TGCAGCGTTGGGCGGACAGTAAACACTGAAGCTTTCTTT,CSVGRTVNTEAFF
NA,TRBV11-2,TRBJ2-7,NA,TGTGCCAGCAGCTTTATTCCCGGGCGGGGGCAGTACTTC,CASSFIPGRGQYF
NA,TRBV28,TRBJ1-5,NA,TGTGCCACGAGACCGGGAGCGGATCAGCCCCAGCATTTT,CATRPGADQPQHF
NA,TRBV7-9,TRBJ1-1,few,TGTGCCAGCAGCTTAGACACTGAAGCTTTCTTT,CASSLDTEAFF
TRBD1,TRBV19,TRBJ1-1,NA,TGTGCCAGTAATTCACAGGGGGACCCTGAAGCTTTCTTT,CASNSQGDPEAFF
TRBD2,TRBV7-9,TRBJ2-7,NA,TGTGCCAGCAGCCCCAGCCCGGGACTAGCGGGAGGCTCTTACGAGCAGTACTTC,CASSPSPGLAGGSYEQYF
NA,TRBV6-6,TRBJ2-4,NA,TGTGCCAGCAGTTACGCAGGAAAAAACATTCAGTACTTC,CASSYAGKNIQYF